One sample yielded the 12 T cell receptor beta chains listed below, sequenced in a study of blood T cells in healthy people across ages. It was with a sample-barcoded 5' primer and a J-beta primer mix that a second PCR of roughly 7 to 12 cycles was run. MiXCR, applied by TCRdb to the 5' RACE reads, yields one record per CDR3 protein. The table has about 1.4 million distinct CDR3 sequences, 45% to 70% seen once; the top ten hold 6.5% to 8.5%. Sequencing was carried out using blood. These receptors came from a man younger than 35 in good health.

The chain links TRBV20-1 to TRBJ2-7, with D uncertain. Trimming took off 0 bases at V and 0 bases at J, with 9 bases between the two ends. This CDR3 contains 14 residues. Germline loops: CDR1 DFQATT, CDR2 SNEGSKA (reference sequence). The CDR3 DNA reads TGCAGTGCTAGAGAAGATGTAAGCTCCTACGAGCAGTACTTC. The encoded protein is CSAREDVSSYEQYF.

The chain recombines TRBV5-1 with TRBJ1-4; 7 bases line up with TRBD1. The CDR3 is made up of 16 amino acids. CDR1 is SGHRS, CDR2 YFSETQ, per germline. V was pared by 0 bases and J by 3 bases, with 5 bases of the junction left unmatched. This CDR3 is CASSLGTGPANEKLFF. CDR3 bases: TGCGCCAGCAGCTTGGGGACAGGTCCAGCTAATGAAAAACTGTTTTTT.

The V call is TRBV3-1, the J call TRBJ2-1; the D is unclear. With 3 bases removed from V and 7 bases from J, the gap between germline ends came to 7 bases. CDR1 and CDR2 from the germline V gene are LGHDT and YNNKEL (reference sequence). CDR3 length: 12 amino acids. The CDR3 sequence: CASSHVANEQFF. The DNA for the CDR3 is TGTGCCAGCAGCCACGTGGCGAATGAGCAGTTCTTC.

The chain has TRBV14 and TRBJ2-5, with D perhaps matching TRBD1 or TRBD2 (5 bases each). The V end lost 3 bases, the J end lost 11 bases, and 25 bases lay between the germline ends. Germline V gene lookup returns CDR1 SGHDN and CDR2 FVKESK. The CDR3 totals 16 residues. DNA of the CDR3: TGTGCCAGCAGCCAGAGTGGGGGTAGCTCCTACAATGAGCAGTACTTC. It encodes CASSQSGGSSYNEQYF. Using reference TRBV14 and TRBJ2-5 for the parts outside the CDR3, the full variable domain is EAGVTQFPSHSVIEKGQTVTLRCDPISGHDNLYWYRRVMGKEIKFLLHFVKESKQDESGMPNNRFLAERTGGTYSTLKVQPAELEDSGVYFCASSQSGGSSYNEQYFGPGTRLLVL.

V is TRBV10-3 and J is TRBJ2-7; D is undetermined. Between the trimmed V and J ends, which lost 7 bases and 0 bases, there was a span of 7 bases. Germline CDR1 and CDR2: ENHRY and SYGVKD. There are 12 residues in the CDR3. Here the CDR3 reads CAIMAPSYEQYF. The CDR3 DNA is TGTGCCATCATGGCACCCTCCTACGAGCAGTACTTC.

The chain has TRBV7-9 and TRBJ2-7; possibly TRBD2 for D (6 bases). Trimming left V 1 base short and J 5 bases short, with 15 bases between. CDR1 and CDR2 (germline): SEHNR, FQNEAQ (reference sequence). The CDR3 loop spans 15 amino acids. For the CDR3, the DNA is TGTGCCAGCAGCTTAGTCGAGGAGGGGTTCCACGAGCAGTACTTC. Its protein product is CASSLVEEGFHEQYF.

The V call is TRBV4-2, the J call TRBJ2-7, with no clear D. Trimming stripped 6 bases from V and 0 bases from J, with 15 bases between. Germline CDR1 is LGHNA and CDR2 is YNFKEQ. The CDR3 covers 15 residues. This CDR3 is CASSQRVGLSYEQYF. CDR3 nucleotide sequence: TGTGCCAGCAGTCAACGGGTCGGCCTCTCCTACGAGCAGTACTTC.

This clonotype was seen more than once but under ten times. V is TRBV28 and J is TRBJ1-2, with 7 bases matching TRBD1. J was trimmed by 1 base and V by 8 bases; bases with no gene match: 10. CDR3 length equals 15 residues. CDR1 and CDR2 (germline): MDHEN, SYDVKM. This chain's CDR3 is CASARPGQNNYGYTF. CDR3 in DNA: TGTGCCAGCGCCCGACCGGGACAGAATAACTATGGCTACACCTTC.

V is TRBV27 and J is TRBJ2-4; possible D gene TRBD1, 5 bases. The DNA end favors TRBJ2-7, so the J call may be wrong. The CDR3 spans 16 residues. Germline V gene data show CDR1 as MNHEY and CDR2 as SMNVEV (reference sequence). CDR3 loop: CASPSKVQGRSYEQYF. CDR3 coding DNA: TGTGCCAGCCCCTCTAAGGTGCAGGGTAGGTCCTACGAGCAGTACTTC.

The chain combines TRBV6-5 with TRBJ2-7; D not certain. The germline CDR1 and CDR2 sequences are MNHEY and SVGAGI. This CDR3 has 12 residues. V lost 4 bases to trimming and J lost 3 bases, with 7 bases between them. Here the CDR3 reads CASSSTLYEQYF. The CDR3 DNA reads as TGTGCCAGCAGTTCGACACTCTACGAGCAGTACTTC.

This chain joins TRBV11-2 and TRBJ2-7; 8 bases are shared with TRBD2. There are 15 residues in the CDR3. Trimming at V came to 5 bases and at J to 4 bases, leaving 10 bases not matched to a gene. Germline CDR1 and CDR2: SGHAT and FQNNGV. Here the CDR3 DNA reads TGTGCCAGCAGCCGTACACTAGCGGATTCTTACGAGCAGTACTTC. Protein: CASSRTLADSYEQYF.

The gene calls are TRBV6-5 and TRBJ2-1; the match to TRBD1 covers 9 bases. The ends lost 5 bases at V and 7 bases at J; junction bases unmatched: 9. CDR1 MNHEY and CDR2 SVGAGI come from the germline V gene. This CDR3 is 15 amino acids long. Written as DNA, the CDR3 is TGTGCCAGCAGTGTCCGGGACAGGGTCTATAATGAGCAGTTCTTC. It translates to CASSVRDRVYNEQFF.